The 6 T cell receptor beta chains in this list originate from one sample, sequenced in a study of technical replicates of blood from a few donors. Here immunoSEQ multiplex PCR was the method, and the copy in TCRdb shows in-frame clones only, minus some. The sample contains tens of thousands of clones, 90% of which appear only once. The specimen was PBMCs. All receptors derive from a human donor in good health. Some clones in this sample may be carry-over from other donors' samples.

This chain connects TRBV5-1 to TRBJ2-5, with 7 nucleotides matching TRBD1. J gave up 2 bases and V 4 bases, and 5 bases lay outside the gene matches. Germline loops: CDR1 SGHRS, CDR2 YFSETQ. The CDR3 runs to 14 residues. This chain's CDR3 is CASSGGQPQETQYF. DNA of the CDR3: TGCGCCAGCAGCGGGGGACAGCCACAAGAGACCCAGTACTTC.

The CDR3 loop is CASRSINTEAFF. CDR3 in DNA: TGTGCCAGCAGGAGCATTAACACTGAAGCTTTCTTT. The chain uses TRBV6-5 and TRBJ1-1; no reliable D call. CDR3 length equals 12 residues. In germline, CDR1 is MNHEY, CDR2 SVGAGI. Trimming stripped 6 bases from V and 2 bases from J, with 7 bases between.

CDR3 in DNA: TGCAGCGTTGGCGGGAACTATGGCTACACCTTC. Translating it yields CSVGGNYGYTF. This rearrangement joins TRBV29-1 to TRBJ1-2; the D is unclear. The CDR3 has 11 amino acids. V was cut by 4 bases and J by 2 bases, with 5 bases left in between. The germline gives CDR1 SQVTM, CDR2 ANQGSEA.

The V call is TRBV30, the J call TRBJ1-1; 9 nucleotides line up with TRBD1. From germline, CDR1 is GTSNPN and CDR2 SVGIG (reference sequence). The CDR3 extends over 13 amino acids. V dropped 1 base and J dropped 7; count of bases not matched to a gene: 4. CDR3 nucleotides: TGTGCCTGGAGTGGGGACAGGGAGGTTGAAGCTTTCTTT. It encodes CAWSGDREVEAFF.

The V call is TRBV5-1, the J call TRBJ1-1; D possibly corresponds to TRBD1 (5 bases). The V gene's germline CDR1 is SGHRS and CDR2 YFSETQ. Trimming cost V 4 bases and J 4 bases, with 23 bases left between them. The CDR3 runs 17 residues. The CDR3 is CASSMREGNLISTEAFF. In DNA, the CDR3 is TGCGCCAGCAGCATGAGGGAGGGGAATTTGATCAGCACTGAAGCTTTCTTT.

The chain recombines TRBV5-4 with TRBJ2-1, with a weak D call TRBD1 (7 bases). Germline V gene data show CDR1 as SGHNT and CDR2 as YYREEE (reference sequence). V was shortened by 4 bases and J by 1 base, with 12 bases between the two germline ends. This CDR3 comprises 15 residues. DNA of the CDR3: TGTGCCAGCAGCCGTGCGGGACAGTCCTACAATGAGCAGTTCTTC. Encoded protein: CASSRAGQSYNEQFF. Supplemented by reference TRBV5-4 and TRBJ2-1, the full variable domain reads ETGVTQSPTHLIKTRGQQVTLRCSSQSGHNTVSWYQQALGQGPQFIFQYYREEENGRGNFPPRFSGLQFPNYSSELNVNALELDDSALYLCASSRAGQSYNEQFFGPGTRLTVL.